The 23 T cell receptor beta chains presented below share a single source sample, sequenced in a study of blood T cell repertoires in COVID-19. Sequencing was performed with immunoSEQ multiplex PCR; in TCRdb, only in-frame clones are kept and a portion is missing. The data contain approximately 190,000 clones, around 84% of them seen just once; the ten biggest clones take up roughly 14%. Sequenced input: peripheral blood. The receptors were gathered from a man aged 25-45 years with active or convalescent COVID-19.

This clone was seen a few times. The CDR3 loop reads CSGGLPGHRIYEQYV. In DNA form, the CDR3 reads TGCAGCGGAGGGCTCCCGGGACACCGGATTTACGAGCAGTACGTC. The chain employs TRBV29-1 and TRBJ2-7; D perhaps matches TRBD1 (6 bases). This CDR3 has 15 amino acids. Deletions cut 7 bases from V and 4 bases from J, with 23 bases between. Germline V gene data show CDR1 as SQVTM and CDR2 as ANQGSEA.

This CDR3 is CASSFRDYNEQFF. Here the CDR3 DNA reads TGTGCCAGCAGTTTCCGGGACTACAATGAGCAGTTCTTC. The chain couples TRBV6-2 or TRBV6-3 to TRBJ2-1, with TRBD2 as a possible D gene (5 bases). CDR1 is MNHEY, CDR2 SVGEGT, per germline. This CDR3 is 13 amino acids long. The V gene lost 4 bases and the J gene lost 3 bases, with 7 bases spanning the gap.

This rearrangement joins TRBV19 to TRBJ1-3; 10 positions match TRBD1. The CDR3 sequence is 18 residues long. Germline V lookup: CDR1 LNHDA, CDR2 SQIVND (reference sequence). The ends lost 5 bases at V and 2 bases at J; junction bases unmatched: 12. As DNA, the CDR3 is TGTGCCAGTAGTCCGTGGGGGACAGGGGAGGAAACTGGAAACACCATATATTTT. As protein: CASSPWGTGEETGNTIYF.

A few counts support this clone. The chain employs TRBV3-1 (or the pseudogene TRBV3-2) and TRBJ2-3, with 10 nucleotides matching TRBD2. Germline lookup yields CDR1 LGHDT and CDR2 YNNKEL (reference sequence). The CDR3 loop spans 16 amino acids. The trim removed 2 bases at V and 2 bases at J, leaving 4 bases unmatched. CDR3 region: CASSQLAGALTDTQYF. CDR3 in DNA: TGTGCCAGCAGCCAACTAGCGGGGGCCCTCACAGATACGCAGTATTTT.

This rearrangement joins TRBV28 to TRBJ1-4; no clear D gene. The germline V gene encodes CDR1 MDHEN and CDR2 SYDVKM. CDR3 length: 14 amino acids. V was clipped by 4 bases and J by 8 bases, with 14 bases between them. The CDR3: CASSSSRIGEKLFF. The DNA for the CDR3 is TGTGCCAGCAGTTCTAGCCGGATCGGCGAAAAACTGTTTTTT.

The chain recombines TRBV9 with TRBJ2-7; 9 bases are shared with TRBD1. The CDR3 runs to 16 residues. V shed 2 bases and J 0 bases; nucleotides not matched to a gene: 6. The germline V gene has CDR1 SGDLS and CDR2 YYNGEE. The CDR3 bases are TGTGCCAGCAGCGTCCTTCCGGGACAGGGCTCCTACGAGCAGTACTTC. Translation gives CASSVLPGQGSYEQYF.

The gene calls are TRBV6-5 and TRBJ1-1; D is possibly TRBD1 (6 bases). The CDR3 consists of 16 residues. V was trimmed by 0 bases and J by 3 bases, leaving 14 bases between them. CDR1 is MNHEY, CDR2 SVGAGI, per germline. CDR3 amino acids: CASSYSSYRVDTEAFF. Here the CDR3 DNA reads TGTGCCAGCAGTTACTCGAGTTACAGGGTGGACACTGAAGCTTTCTTT.

The V and J genes are TRBV4-1 and TRBJ2-1; 11 positions agree with TRBD2. Germline V gene sequence: CDR1 MGHRA, CDR2 YSYEKL. The CDR3 length is 18 residues. J gave up 5 bases and V 2 bases, and 11 bases lay outside the gene matches. This chain's CDR3 is CASSQKGTSGTADNEQFF. CDR3 bases: TGCGCCAGCAGCCAAAAGGGGACTAGCGGAACGGCGGACAATGAGCAGTTCTTC.

This clone has just a few counts. V and J are TRBV6-4 and TRBJ1-5; D unresolved. V was trimmed by 2 bases and J by 4 bases, leaving 15 bases between them. The germline V gene has CDR1 MRHNA and CDR2 SNTAGT. This CDR3 comprises 16 residues. In nucleotides, the CDR3 is TGTGCCAGCAGTGACACTCACTCGGGTTGGAATCAGCCCCAGCATTTT. Protein: CASSDTHSGWNQPQHF.

The chain has TRBV7-9 and TRBJ1-2; 9 bases agree with TRBD1. The ends lost 9 bases at V and 6 bases at J; junction bases unmatched: 5. Germline CDR1 reads SEHNR; CDR2 reads FQNEAQ (reference sequence). This CDR3 contains 12 residues. In DNA, the CDR3 is TGTGCCAGTTTACAGGGGGCGGATGGCTACACCTTC. This translates into CASLQGADGYTF.

The chain couples TRBV6-5 to TRBJ1-1, with D tentatively TRBD1 (6 bases). CDR1 is MNHEY and CDR2 is SVGAGI in the germline V gene. The CDR3 spans 15 residues. V was cut by 5 bases and J by 1 base, with 14 bases left in between. CDR3 sequence reads: CASSIQGGGNTEAFF. CDR3 bases: TGTGCCAGCAGTATACAGGGCGGTGGGAACACTGAAGCTTTCTTT.

The chain employs TRBV9 and TRBJ2-5, with TRBD2 as a possible D gene (5 bases). Germline V CDR1 and CDR2: SGDLS, YYNGEE. V shed 2 bases and J shed 4 bases, with 18 bases lying between them. This CDR3 region has 16 residues. The CDR3 sequence is CASSVSPVGGSETQYF. CDR3 DNA: TGTGCCAGCAGCGTCTCCCCGGTTGGAGGATCAGAGACCCAGTACTTC.

This clone was counted a single time. The chain carries TRBV7-9 and TRBJ2-7, with 7 bases matching TRBD1. V trimming: 3 bases; J trimming: 7 bases; junction bases outside the gene matches: 12. Germline V gene data show CDR1 as SEHNR and CDR2 as FQNEAQ (reference sequence). The CDR3 consists of 15 residues. The CDR3 DNA sequence: TGTGCCAGCAGCTTTTCGGGACAGCCAGCGGAGGAGCAGTACTTC. Its protein is CASSFSGQPAEEQYF.

The chain uses TRBV11-2 and TRBJ1-1, with 11 positions matching TRBD1. CDR3 size: 15 residues. After removal of 4 bases from V and 5 bases from J, the junction contained 6 bases not matched to a gene. The V gene's germline CDR1 is SGHAT and CDR2 FQNNGV. The CDR3 nucleotides read TGTGCCAGCAGCTGGACAGGGGGCGGTAAGACTGAAGCTTTCTTT. Its translation: CASSWTGGGKTEAFF.

The J gene is TRBJ1-3, the V gene TRBV27, with 10 bases fitting TRBD1. This CDR3 is built from 14 residues. Germline values: CDR1 MNHEY, CDR2 SMNVEV (reference sequence). J gave up 8 bases and V 8 bases, and 9 bases lay outside the gene matches. The CDR3: CASGETGGGHTIYF. DNA for the CDR3: TGTGCCAGCGGGGAGACAGGGGGCGGGCACACCATATATTTT.

V gene TRBV27 combines with J gene TRBJ2-1, with D perhaps TRBD2 (7 bases). Per the germline V gene, CDR1 is MNHEY and CDR2 is SMNVEV (reference sequence). The CDR3 covers 14 residues. The ends were cut back, 0 bases at V and 10 bases at J, with 13 bases in the middle. The CDR3 is CASSLSGAGAEQFF. DNA of the CDR3: TGTGCCAGCAGTTTATCTGGGGCGGGGGCGGAGCAGTTCTTC.

This sequence joins TRBV15 and TRBJ1-6; a weak D match, TRBD1 (6 bases). The CDR3 is made up of 16 amino acids. Trimming shortened V by 3 bases and J by 9 bases, and 18 bases separated the two germline ends. The V gene's germline CDR1 is LNHNV and CDR2 YYDKDF (reference sequence). DNA of the CDR3: TGTGCCACCAGCAGGCATTCCAGGGGATACGGTTCACCCCTCCACTTT. It is translated as CATSRHSRGYGSPLHF.

This sequence joins TRBV9 and TRBJ2-3; D might be TRBD1 (6 bases). Germline-derived CDR1 and CDR2 are SGDLS and YYNGEE. The CDR3 is 16 amino acids. V was cut by 0 bases and J by 2 bases, with 13 bases left in between. CDR3 sequence: CASSVVAGALTDTQYF. In DNA, the CDR3 is TGTGCCAGCAGCGTAGTGGCAGGGGCCCTCACAGATACGCAGTATTTT.

The rearrangement links TRBV6-5 to TRBJ2-3; 7 nucleotides match TRBD1. The junction had 12 bases not matched to a gene; V was cut back by 7 bases and J by 5 bases. Germline CDR1 MNHEY, CDR2 SVGAGI. CDR3 length: 15 residues. CDR3 nucleotides: TGTGCCAGCACCTCAACGCTGACAGGGAAAGATACGCAGTATTTT. It yields the protein CASTSTLTGKDTQYF.

This chain connects TRBV10-3 to TRBJ1-4; a weak D match, TRBD1 (5 bases). The CDR3 has 14 residues. Between the trimmed V and J ends, which lost 3 bases and 8 bases, there was a span of 13 bases. Germline assignment: CDR1 ENHRY and CDR2 SYGVKD. In DNA form, the CDR3 reads TGTGCCATCAGTGACACAGGCTCGAGGGAAAAACTGTTTTTT. Protein product: CAISDTGSREKLFF.

The chain uses TRBV18 and TRBJ2-3, with a possible D match to TRBD1 (8 bases). The germline V gene encodes CDR1 KGHSH and CDR2 LQKENI. There are 15 residues in the CDR3. V shed 5 bases and J shed 4 bases, with 16 bases lying between them. The CDR3 here is CASSATGEGSDTQYF. CDR3 bases: TGTGCCAGCTCAGCGACAGGGGAGGGATCAGATACGCAGTATTTT.

A single count supports this clone. The chain employs TRBV25-1 and TRBJ1-4, with D tentatively TRBD1 (5 bases). V was clipped by 5 bases and J by 10 bases, with 17 bases between them. The CDR3 contains 14 residues. In germline, CDR1 is MGHDK, CDR2 SYGVNS. This CDR3 reads CASSHRDGGGKLFF. CDR3 in DNA: TGTGCCAGCAGTCACCGGGACGGGGGGGGAAAACTGTTTTTT. The variable domain in full, completed from reference TRBV25-1 and TRBJ1-4, reads EADIYQTPRYLVIGTGKKITLECSQTMGHDKMYWYQQDPGMELHLIHYSYGVNSTEKGDLSSESTVSRIRTEHFPLTLESARPSHTSQYLCASSHRDGGGKLFFGSGTQLSVL.

The V call is TRBV11-2, the J call TRBJ1-2, with a weak D call TRBD1 (6 bases). CDR1 SGHAT and CDR2 FQNNGV come from the germline V gene. The V end lost 1 base, the J end lost 4 bases, and 16 bases lay between the germline ends. This CDR3 has 16 residues. CDR3: CASSLAAGAPIYGYTF. In DNA form, the CDR3 reads TGTGCCAGCAGCTTAGCTGCAGGGGCCCCTATCTATGGCTACACCTTC.